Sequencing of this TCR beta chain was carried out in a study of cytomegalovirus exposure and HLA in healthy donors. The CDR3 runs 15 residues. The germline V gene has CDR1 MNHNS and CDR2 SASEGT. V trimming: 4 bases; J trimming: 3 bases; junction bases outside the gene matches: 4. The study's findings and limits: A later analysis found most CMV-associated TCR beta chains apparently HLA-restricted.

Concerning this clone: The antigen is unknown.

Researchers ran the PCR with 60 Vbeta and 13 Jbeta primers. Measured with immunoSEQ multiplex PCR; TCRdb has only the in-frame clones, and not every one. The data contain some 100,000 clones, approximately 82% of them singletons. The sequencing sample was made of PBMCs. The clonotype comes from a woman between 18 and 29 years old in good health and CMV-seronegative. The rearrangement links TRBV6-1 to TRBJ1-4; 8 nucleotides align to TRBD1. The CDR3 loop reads CASSVNRGANEKLFF. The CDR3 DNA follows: TGTGCCAGCAGTGTTAACAGGGGGGCTAATGAAAAACTGTTTTTT.